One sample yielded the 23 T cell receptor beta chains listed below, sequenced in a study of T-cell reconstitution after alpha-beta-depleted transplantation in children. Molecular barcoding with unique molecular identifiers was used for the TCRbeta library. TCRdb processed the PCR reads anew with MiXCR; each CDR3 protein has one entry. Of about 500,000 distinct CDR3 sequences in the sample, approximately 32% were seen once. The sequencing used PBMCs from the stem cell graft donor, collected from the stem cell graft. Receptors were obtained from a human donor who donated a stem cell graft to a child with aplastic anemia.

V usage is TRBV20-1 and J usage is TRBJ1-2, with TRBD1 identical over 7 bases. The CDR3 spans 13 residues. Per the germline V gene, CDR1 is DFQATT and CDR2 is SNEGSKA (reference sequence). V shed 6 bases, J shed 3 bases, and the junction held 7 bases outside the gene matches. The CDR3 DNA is TGCAGTGCCCTATCAGGGGGATACTATGGCTACACCTTC. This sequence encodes CSALSGGYYGYTF.

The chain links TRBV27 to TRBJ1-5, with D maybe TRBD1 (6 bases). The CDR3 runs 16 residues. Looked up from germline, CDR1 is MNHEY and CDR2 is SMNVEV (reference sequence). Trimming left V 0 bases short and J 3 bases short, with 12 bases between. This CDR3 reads CASSLSGRGNNQPQHF. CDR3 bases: TGTGCCAGCAGTTTATCCGGCAGGGGAAACAATCAGCCCCAGCATTTT.

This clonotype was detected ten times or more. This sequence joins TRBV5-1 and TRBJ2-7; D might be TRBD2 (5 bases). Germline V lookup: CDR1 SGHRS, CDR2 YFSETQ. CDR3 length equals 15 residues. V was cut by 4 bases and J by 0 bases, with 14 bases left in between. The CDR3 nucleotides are TGCGCCAGCAGCCCCGGGCCGGGGAACTCCTACGAGCAGTACTTC. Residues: CASSPGPGNSYEQYF.

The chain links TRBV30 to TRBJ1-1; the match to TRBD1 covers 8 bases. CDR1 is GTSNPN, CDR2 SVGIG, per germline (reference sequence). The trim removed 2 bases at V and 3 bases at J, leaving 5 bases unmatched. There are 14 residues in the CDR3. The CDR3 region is CAWSPRTGYTEAFF. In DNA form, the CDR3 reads TGTGCCTGGAGTCCTCGGACAGGGTACACTGAAGCTTTCTTT.

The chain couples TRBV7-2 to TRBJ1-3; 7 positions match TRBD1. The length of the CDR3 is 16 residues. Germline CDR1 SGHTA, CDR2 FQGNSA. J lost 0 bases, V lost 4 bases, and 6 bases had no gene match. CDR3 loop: CASSSPGGGSGNTIYF. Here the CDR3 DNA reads TGTGCCAGCAGCTCCCCAGGGGGGGGCTCTGGAAACACCATATATTTT.

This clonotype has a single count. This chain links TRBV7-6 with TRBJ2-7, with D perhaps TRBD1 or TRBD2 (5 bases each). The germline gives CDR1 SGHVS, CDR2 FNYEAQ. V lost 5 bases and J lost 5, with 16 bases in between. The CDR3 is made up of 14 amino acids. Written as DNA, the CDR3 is TGTGCCAGCAGCCCCGAGTCAGTGGGGGACGAGCAGTACTTC. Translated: CASSPESVGDEQYF.

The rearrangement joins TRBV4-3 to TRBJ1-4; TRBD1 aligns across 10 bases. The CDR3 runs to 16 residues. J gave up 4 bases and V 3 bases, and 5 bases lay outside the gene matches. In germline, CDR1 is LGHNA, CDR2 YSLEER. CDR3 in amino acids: CASSQSRDRGNEKLFF. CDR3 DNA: TGCGCCAGCAGCCAGTCTCGGGACAGGGGTAATGAAAAACTGTTTTTT.

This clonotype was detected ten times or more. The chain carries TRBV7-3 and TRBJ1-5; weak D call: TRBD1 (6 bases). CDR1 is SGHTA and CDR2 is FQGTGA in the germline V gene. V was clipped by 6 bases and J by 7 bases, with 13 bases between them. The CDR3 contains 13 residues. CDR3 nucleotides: TGTGCCAGCAGTTTAGGGGGAGGACAGCCCCAGCATTTT. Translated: CASSLGGGQPQHF.

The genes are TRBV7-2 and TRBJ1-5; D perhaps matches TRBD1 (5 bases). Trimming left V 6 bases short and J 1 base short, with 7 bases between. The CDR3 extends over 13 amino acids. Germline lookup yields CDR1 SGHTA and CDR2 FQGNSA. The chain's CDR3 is CASRGESNQPQHF. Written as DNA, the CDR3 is TGTGCCAGCAGAGGGGAGAGCAATCAGCCCCAGCATTTT.

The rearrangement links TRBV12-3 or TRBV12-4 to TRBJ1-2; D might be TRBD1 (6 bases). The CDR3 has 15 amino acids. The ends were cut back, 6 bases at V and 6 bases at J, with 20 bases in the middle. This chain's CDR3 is CASSRGWGPEDGYTF. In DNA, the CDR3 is TGTGCCAGCAGCAGGGGATGGGGGCCAGAAGATGGCTACACCTTC.

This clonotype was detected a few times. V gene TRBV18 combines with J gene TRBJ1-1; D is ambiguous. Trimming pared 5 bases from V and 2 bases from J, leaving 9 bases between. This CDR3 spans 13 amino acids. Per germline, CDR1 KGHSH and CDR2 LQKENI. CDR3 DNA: TGTGCCAGCTCATGGGCAAAAAACACTGAAGCTTTCTTT. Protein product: CASSWAKNTEAFF.

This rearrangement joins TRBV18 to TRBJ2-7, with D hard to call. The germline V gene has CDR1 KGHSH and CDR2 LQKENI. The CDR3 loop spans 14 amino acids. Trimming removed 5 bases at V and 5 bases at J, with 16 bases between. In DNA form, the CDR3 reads TGTGCCAGCTCAGCCATCGGTGGTGGTGACGAGCAGTACTTC. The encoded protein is CASSAIGGGDEQYF.

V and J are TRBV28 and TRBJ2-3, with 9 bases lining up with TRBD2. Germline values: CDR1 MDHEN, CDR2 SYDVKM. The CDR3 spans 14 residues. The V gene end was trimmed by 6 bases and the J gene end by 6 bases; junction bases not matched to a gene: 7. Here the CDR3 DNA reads TGTGCCAGCAGCTTTAGCGGGAGACGGGATACGCAGTATTTT. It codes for CASSFSGRRDTQYF.

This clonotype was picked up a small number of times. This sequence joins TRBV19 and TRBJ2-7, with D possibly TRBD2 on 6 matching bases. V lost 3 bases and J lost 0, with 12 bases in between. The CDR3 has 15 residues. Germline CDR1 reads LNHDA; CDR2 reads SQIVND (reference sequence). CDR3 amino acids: CASSMPGLSSYEQYF. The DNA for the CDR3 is TGTGCCAGTAGTATGCCGGGACTTAGCTCCTACGAGCAGTACTTC.

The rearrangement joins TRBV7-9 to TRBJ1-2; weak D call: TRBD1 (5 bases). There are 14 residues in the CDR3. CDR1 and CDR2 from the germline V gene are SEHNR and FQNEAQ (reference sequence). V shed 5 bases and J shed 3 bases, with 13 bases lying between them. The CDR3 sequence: CASSPQGRDYGYTF. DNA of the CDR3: TGTGCCAGCAGCCCGCAGGGTCGCGACTATGGCTACACCTTC.

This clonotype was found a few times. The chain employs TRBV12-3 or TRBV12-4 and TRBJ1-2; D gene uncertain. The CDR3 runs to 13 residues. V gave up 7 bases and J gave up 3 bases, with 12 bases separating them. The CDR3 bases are TGTGCCAGCAATGTTCTGGGAGACTATGGCTACACCTTC. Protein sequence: CASNVLGDYGYTF.

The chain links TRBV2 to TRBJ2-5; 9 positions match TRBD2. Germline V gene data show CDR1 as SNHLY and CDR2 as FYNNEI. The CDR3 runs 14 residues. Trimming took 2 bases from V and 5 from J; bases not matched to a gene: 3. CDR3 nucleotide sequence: TGTGCCAGCAGTGAAATAGCGGGAGCTGAGACCCAGTACTTC. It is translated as CASSEIAGAETQYF.

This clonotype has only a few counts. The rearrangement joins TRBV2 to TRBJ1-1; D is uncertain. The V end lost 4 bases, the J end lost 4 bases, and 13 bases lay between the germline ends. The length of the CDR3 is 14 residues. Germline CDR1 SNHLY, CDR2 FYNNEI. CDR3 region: CASSGARSVTEAFF. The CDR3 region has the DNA TGTGCCAGCAGTGGCGCCCGGTCGGTCACTGAAGCTTTCTTT.

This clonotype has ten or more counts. The CDR3: CATSILKEAVRRERNEQFF. The CDR3 bases are TGTGCCACCAGCATCCTGAAGGAGGCGGTACGGCGGGAGAGAAATGAGCAGTTCTTC. This chain joins TRBV15 and TRBJ2-1; 7 bases match TRBD2. Losses at the gene ends were 4 bases for V and 7 bases for J; bases not matched to a gene: 22. CDR3 length equals 19 residues. Germline CDR1 reads LNHNV; CDR2 reads YYDKDF (reference sequence).

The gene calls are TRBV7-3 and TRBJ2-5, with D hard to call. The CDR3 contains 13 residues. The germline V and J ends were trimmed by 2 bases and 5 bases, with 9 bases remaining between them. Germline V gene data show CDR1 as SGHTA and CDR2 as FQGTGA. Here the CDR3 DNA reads TGTGCCAGCAGCTTATCGGTGGGGGAGACCCAGTACTTC. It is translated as CASSLSVGETQYF.

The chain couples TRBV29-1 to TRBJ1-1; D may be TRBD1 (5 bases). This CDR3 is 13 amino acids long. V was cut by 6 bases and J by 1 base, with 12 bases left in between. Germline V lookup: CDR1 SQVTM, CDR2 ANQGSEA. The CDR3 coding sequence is TGCAGCGTCCTAAGTGGACAGAACACTGAAGCTTTCTTT. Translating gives CSVLSGQNTEAFF. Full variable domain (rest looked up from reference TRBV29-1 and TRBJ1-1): SAVISQKPSRDICQRGTSLTIQCQVDSQVTMMFWYRQQPGQSLTLIATANQGSEATYESGFVIDKFPISRPNLTFSTLTVSNMSPEDSSIYLCSVLSGQNTEAFFGQGTRLTVV.

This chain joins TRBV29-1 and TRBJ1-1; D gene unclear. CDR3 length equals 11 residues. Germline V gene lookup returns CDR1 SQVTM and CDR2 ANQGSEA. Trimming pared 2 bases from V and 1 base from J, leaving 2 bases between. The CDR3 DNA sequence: TGCAGCGTTGAAACGAACACTGAAGCTTTCTTT. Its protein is CSVETNTEAFF.

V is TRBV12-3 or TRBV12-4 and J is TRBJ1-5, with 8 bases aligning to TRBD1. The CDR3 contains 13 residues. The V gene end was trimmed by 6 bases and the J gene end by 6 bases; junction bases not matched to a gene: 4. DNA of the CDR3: TGTGCCAGCAGCGCAGGGGGCGGTCAGCCCCAGCATTTT. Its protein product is CASSAGGGQPQHF.